This T cell receptor beta chain came from a study of PD-1 blockade in classical Hodgkin lymphoma. Study results and caveats: Relative to healthy donors, newly diagnosed patients reportedly had lower baseline TCR diversity, which was reported as lower still in relapsed/refractory patients. It was among complete responders that baseline diversity resembled that of newly diagnosed patients. Some patients began nivolumab under 1 year after ASCT. These patients were excluded from later analyses.

The CDR3 is 16 residues long. The germline V gene has CDR1 PRHDT and CDR2 FYEKMQ (reference sequence). J lost 2 bases, V lost 5 bases, and 3 bases had no gene match. Notes on this clone: Its target is unknown.

All the patients suffered relapse after autologous stem cell transplantation, and brentuximab vedotin exposure differed. Method: immunoSEQ multiplex PCR; TCRdb's copy keeps in-frame clones and lacks some. Seen here are some 38,000 clones, less than 85% observed once, and the top ten hold roughly 15%. The chain uses TRBV13 and TRBJ2-5; 15 bases fit TRBD2. The source was peripheral blood mononuclear cells (PBMCs), collected before the second cycle of nivolumab. The source of this sequence is a human donor with classical Hodgkin lymphoma. CDR3 DNA: TGTGCCAGCAGCCCGGGACTAGCGGGGGGACAAGAGACCCAGTACTTC. This gives the protein CASSPGLAGGQETQYF.